This T cell receptor beta chain is drawn from a study of CD8+ T cells in alopecia areata. Study background: Treated patients were given 5 to 10 mg oral tofacitinib twice daily. Study-wide points: Greater clonality was observed in lesional scalp samples, especially alopecia totalis/universalis, versus normal scalp. Relative to mice, TCR sharing across patients was less clear, a difference possibly HLA-related. Resident alphabeta T-cell populations of normal skin are likewise subject to sequencing in scalp samples.

The CDR3 loop spans 16 amino acids. From germline, CDR1 is SGHTA and CDR2 FQGNSA. The junction had 12 bases not matched to a gene; V was cut back by 6 bases and J by 7 bases. The authors extracted RNA and reverse transcribed it into cDNA as the sequencing template. Produced via immunoSEQ multiplex PCR; TCRdb's table is partial and in-frame only. The sample has about 97,000 clones, 35% to 45% seen once; the top ten hold 1% to 1.5%. With respect to this clone: What it binds is not known.

This chain uses TRBV7-2 with TRBJ2-1; 10 bases fit TRBD2. This TCR came from a human donor with alopecia areata. The specimen sequenced was CD4+ T cells sorted from blood. The CDR3 spells CASSQLSGGARNEQFF. The CDR3 coding sequence is TGTGCCAGCAGTCAGTTAAGCGGGGGGGCACGGAATGAGCAGTTCTTC.